This T cell receptor beta chain was profiled in a study of cytomegalovirus exposure and HLA in healthy donors (dated by TCRdb to about 2017). General notes on the study: The 666 repertoires of the first cohort and the roughly 110 validation repertoires were produced on the same platform, according to a later analysis. The study aimed to test whether cataloging public T cell receptors could reveal signatures of past pathogen exposure. To predict cytomegalovirus infection status, the study combined high-throughput TCR immunosequencing, statistical association of individual TCRs with disease status, and machine learning. Besides the first cohort of some 670 subjects, a separate validation cohort made up of over a hundred different subjects was used.

The library relied on the immunoSEQ multiplex PCR assay. As for the original processing: A statistical classification framework was built for diagnosing cytomegalovirus status from the catalog of TCR beta chain sequences. Entries here come from immuneACCESS through TCRdb and include only in-frame sequences with V and J called. Some clones fail to appear in such tables; in the studies checked, an unresolved V gene covers under half of the shortfall, and the cause of the remainder is unknown. V and J calls and clone size are copied from that table; D and trimming were computed from the DNA. The sample table records 250,000 to 300,000 clones; 90% of these occur just once. Less than 0.4% of the sample is taken by the ten largest. The donors belonged to the validation cohort of 120 subjects, which was separate from the approximately 700-subject first cohort. The research as a whole found: According to the authors, the approach could potentially be generalized to other disease states and immunological phenotypes. A later analysis had no HLA typing for the validation cohort, so co-occurrence there was scored across all 120 repertoires. In both the original and validation cohorts, the classifier was reported to diagnose cytomegalovirus status with high specificity and sensitivity. The study listed 150 to 200 TCR beta chains as associated with cytomegalovirus. Three of the identified cytomegalovirus-associated TCR beta chains were confirmed in vitro to be specific for cytomegalovirus antigens. While some public TCRs were present in many individuals, most TCR sequences turned up only very rarely across donors. Of the cluster scores, about 94% were above 0 in a later analysis, which found that TCRs clustered in the first cohort also tended to co-occur in the 95 to 150 validation repertoires.

As to this clone: It has no known antigen specificity. No per-base quality is available; no much larger clone lies one base away.

In the germline V gene (reference sequence), CDR1 corresponds to LNHNV and CDR2 to YYDKDF. V has 3 bases trimmed and J has 4 bases trimmed; junction bases matching no gene number 3. From cysteine to phenylalanine, the CDR3 is 15 amino acids long. The kept DNA is CDR3 alone, 45 bases in frame from the first base. This receptor was identified in a woman under 30 in good health and CMV-seronegative. The sequence links TRBV15 to TRBJ2-1; a stretch of 10 junction bases matches TRBD1. The specimen was PBMCs. The CDR3 region has the sequence CATSRTGGSYNEQFF. The nucleotide sequence is TGTGCCACCAGCAGGACAGGGGGCTCTTACAATGAGCAGTTCTTC.